What follows are 16 T cell receptor beta chains derived from one specimen sequenced in a study of T-cell memory formation after mild COVID-19. TCRdb passed the 5' RACE reads through MiXCR, listing each CDR3 protein once. The profile covers hundreds of thousands of distinct CDR3 sequences, with around 18% appearing a single time and roughly 8.4% taken by the ten largest. What was sequenced was PBMCs or a T cell subset sorted from them (not recorded which). Receptors originate from an adult woman who had mild COVID-19 (a few samples of this study predate the infection). Cell type and time point are not known.

This clonotype has only a few counts. The chain joins TRBV24-1 to TRBJ2-3; possible D gene TRBD1, 5 bases. The CDR3 consists of 16 residues. CDR1 KGHDR and CDR2 SFDVKD come from the germline V gene. V lost 3 bases and J lost 1, with 13 bases in between. CDR3 nucleotide sequence: TGTGCCACCAGTGATCCAGGGTTGTTTGGCACAGATACGCAGTATTTT. The encoded protein is CATSDPGLFGTDTQYF.

The chain couples TRBV18 to TRBJ1-1, with TRBD1 as a possible D gene (5 bases). CDR1 and CDR2 from the germline V gene are KGHSH and LQKENI. Trimming shortened V by 3 bases and J by 1 base, and 18 bases separated the two germline ends. The CDR3 has 17 residues. CDR3 bases: TGTGCCAGCTCACCGGGGGAAGGGGCCGAATGGAACACTGAAGCTTTCTTT. Residues: CASSPGEGAEWNTEAFF. The entire variable domain, with the rest obtained from reference TRBV18 and TRBJ1-1, is as follows: NAGVMQNPRHLVRRRGQEARLRCSPMKGHSHVYWYRQLPEEGLKFMVYLQKENIIDESGMPKERFSAEFPKEGPSILRIQQVVRGDSAAYFCASSPGEGAEWNTEAFFGQGTRLTVV.

V usage is TRBV4-1 and J usage is TRBJ2-1; D might be TRBD2 (6 bases). The CDR3 loop spans 16 amino acids. The V and J ends lost 0 bases and 4 bases respectively, with 13 bases between them. Germline V gene data show CDR1 as MGHRA and CDR2 as YSYEKL. The CDR3 DNA reads TGCGCCAGCAGCCAAGAGGACGGGGGAATATACAATGAGCAGTTCTTC. Encoded protein: CASSQEDGGIYNEQFF.

The rearrangement joins TRBV7-2 to TRBJ2-3; D call uncertain. Trimming cost V 1 base and J 1 base, with 12 bases left between them. The CDR3 loop spans 16 amino acids. Looked up from germline, CDR1 is SGHTA and CDR2 is FQGNSA. CDR3 coding DNA: TGTGCCAGCAGCTTAGGTCGCTCTTACCGCACAGATACGCAGTATTTT. Its protein product is CASSLGRSYRTDTQYF.

The chain links TRBV7-9 to TRBJ2-1, with 15 bases aligning to TRBD2. Trimming cost V 5 bases and J 4 bases; bases outside gene matches: 18. CDR1 is SEHNR, CDR2 FQNEAQ, per germline (reference sequence). This CDR3 has 21 residues. CDR3 bases: TGTGCCAGCAGCCACTCTCCGGGACTAGCGGGGGGTCCTACTGAATACAATGAGCAGTTCTTC. Protein sequence: CASSHSPGLAGGPTEYNEQFF.

The V and J genes are TRBV7-3 and TRBJ2-1; perhaps TRBD1 as D (7 bases). Germline V gives CDR1 SGHTA, CDR2 FQGTGA. V lost 3 bases to trimming and J lost 8 bases, with 17 bases between them. The CDR3 covers 15 residues. CDR3 coding DNA: TGTGCCAGCAGCTTGAGACAGGGAGGTGGAGATGAGCAGTTCTTC. Protein product: CASSLRQGGGDEQFF.

The chain carries TRBV15 and TRBJ2-3; 9 bases agree with TRBD2. The germline V gene encodes CDR1 LNHNV and CDR2 YYDKDF (reference sequence). The CDR3 covers 15 residues. Trimming took 1 base from V and 2 from J; bases not matched to a gene: 1. This CDR3 reads CATSRGLAATDTQYF. The CDR3 nucleotides read TGTGCCACCAGCAGAGGACTAGCGGCCACAGATACGCAGTATTTT.

This chain joins TRBV20-1 and TRBJ2-1; D is undetermined. Looked up from germline, CDR1 is DFQATT and CDR2 is SNEGSKA (reference sequence). The CDR3 is made up of 11 amino acids. The V and J ends lost 0 bases and 12 bases respectively, with 9 bases between them. The CDR3 bases are TGCAGTGCTAGAGATAAAAGAGGGCAGTTCTTC. As protein: CSARDKRGQFF.

This clonotype has more than one count but fewer than ten. The V gene is TRBV5-1, the J gene TRBJ2-7; a weak D match, TRBD2 (5 bases). CDR3 length equals 15 residues. Trimming took off 0 bases at V and 4 bases at J, with 14 bases between the two ends. Germline V lookup: CDR1 SGHRS, CDR2 YFSETQ. CDR3 DNA sequence: TGCGCCAGCAGCTTGGAGACCAATGGCGGGTACGAGCAGTACTTC. Its translation: CASSLETNGGYEQYF.

The chain has TRBV5-6 and TRBJ2-6; the D gene is possibly TRBD1 (6 bases). Germline V gives CDR1 SGHDT, CDR2 YYEEEE. V was pared by 5 bases and J by 2 bases, with 17 bases between. The CDR3 length is 17 residues. The CDR3 region has the DNA TGTGCCAGCAGTCGAAGAGGAAGGGGGACTGGGGCCAACGTCCTGACTTTC. Encoded protein: CASSRRGRGTGANVLTF.

This clonotype was seen only a few times. The chain carries TRBV2 and TRBJ1-6; D uncertain. Trimming removed 2 bases from V and 6 bases from J, with 11 bases in between. Looked up from germline, CDR1 is SNHLY and CDR2 is FYNNEI. The CDR3 is made up of 15 amino acids. The CDR3 is CASSESGDGNSPLHF. The CDR3, as DNA: TGTGCCAGCAGTGAAAGTGGGGATGGTAATTCACCCCTCCACTTT.

This clonotype showed up just a few times. This sequence joins TRBV3-1 and TRBJ2-7; no clear D. This CDR3 comprises 14 residues. The germline CDR1 and CDR2 sequences are LGHDT and YNNKEL (reference sequence). V lost 1 base, J lost 2 bases, and 9 bases lay in between. CDR3 residues: CASSQASSPYEQYF. The CDR3 nucleotides read TGTGCCAGCAGCCAAGCGTCGTCACCCTACGAGCAGTACTTC.

In DNA, the CDR3 is TGTGCCAGCAGCGGACCCCTGGGGCGGGGGGGAAACACAGATACGCAGTATTTT. Translation gives CASSGPLGRGGNTDTQYF. This sequence joins TRBV7-9 and TRBJ2-3; 9 bases are a match to TRBD2. In germline, CDR1 is SEHNR, CDR2 FQNEAQ (reference sequence). CDR3 length equals 18 residues. Losses at the gene ends were 5 bases for V and 2 bases for J; bases not matched to a gene: 14.

The sample holds a few counts of this clonotype. V usage is TRBV6-1 and J usage is TRBJ1-5, with 7 bases fitting TRBD1. J gave up 0 bases and V 0 bases, and 17 bases lay outside the gene matches. There are 21 residues in the CDR3. Germline lookup yields CDR1 MNHNS and CDR2 SASEGT. CDR3 sequence reads: CASSEALLSGQVWDSNQPQHF. The CDR3 DNA is TGTGCCAGCAGTGAAGCGCTACTGTCTGGACAGGTTTGGGATAGCAATCAGCCCCAGCATTTT.

The chain joins TRBV12-3 or TRBV12-4 to TRBJ2-3, with TRBD2 identical over 10 bases. The CDR3 is 14 residues long. The V gene end was trimmed by 10 bases and the J gene end by 6 bases; junction bases not matched to a gene: 10. The CDR3 nucleotides read TGTGCCACCAGACCCCTAGCGGGAGCGGATACGCAGTATTTT. The encoded protein is CATRPLAGADTQYF.

This clonotype was recorded at least ten times. The CDR3, as DNA: TGTGCCAGCAGCTTAGTTTCGAGCGGAGGAGAGCAGTACTTC. As protein: CASSLVSSGGEQYF. The chain combines TRBV7-2 with TRBJ2-7; tentative D call: TRBD2 (5 bases). Germline CDR1 and CDR2: SGHTA and FQGNSA. Trimming took 1 base from V and 7 from J, leaving 14 bases between them. The CDR3 sequence is 14 residues long. Together with reference TRBV7-2 and TRBJ2-7, the CDR3 gives the full variable domain: GAGVSQSPSNKVTEKGKDVELRCDPISGHTALYWYRQSLGQGLEFLIYFQGNSAPDKSGLPSDRFSAERTGGSVSTLTIQRTQQEDSAVYLCASSLVSSGGEQYFGPGTRLTVT.